These 29 T cell receptor beta chains were sequenced from one sample in a study of shared clonotypes between healthy human individuals. Libraries were prepared by immunoSEQ multiplex PCR; TCRdb keeps only in-frame clonotypes and omits some of them. This sample has about 2.3 million clones, with approximately 93% found just once. Sample: naive CD4+ T cells from PBMCs. Subset indicated: CD45RA+ positively selected. These receptors were taken from a man aged 18 to 30 in good health. Some clones in this sample may be carry-over from other donors' samples.

The chain carries TRBV5-1 and TRBJ2-2; D remains unclear. Trimming removed 0 bases at V and 3 bases at J, with 12 bases between. Per germline, CDR1 SGHRS and CDR2 YFSETQ. This CDR3 is built from 16 residues. The CDR3 region has the DNA TGCGCCAGCAGCTTGGATTGGGATTCCCACACCGGGGAGCTGTTTTTT. It yields the protein CASSLDWDSHTGELFF.

This clone showed up just once. This chain connects TRBV11-2 to TRBJ2-5, with 7 nucleotides matching TRBD1. V lost 2 bases and J lost 4; bases outside the gene matches: 7. This CDR3 has 15 residues. Germline values: CDR1 SGHAT, CDR2 FQNNGV. CDR3 amino acids: CASSLTLQGLETQYF. DNA of the CDR3: TGTGCCAGCAGCTTAACCCTACAGGGGTTAGAGACCCAGTACTTC.

The genes are TRBV27 and TRBJ2-7; possibly TRBD1 for D (5 bases). Deletions cut 6 bases from V and 3 bases from J, with 15 bases between. This CDR3 has 14 residues. Germline V gene lookup returns CDR1 MNHEY and CDR2 SMNVEV (reference sequence). The CDR3 DNA reads as TGTGCCAGCAGAAAAATGGGGCAGGGCTACGAGCAGTACTTC. Translating it yields CASRKMGQGYEQYF.

CDR3: CASSPRWDRDEKLFF. CDR3 DNA: TGTGCCAGCAGCCCGAGATGGGACCGTGATGAAAAACTGTTTTTT. The gene calls are TRBV9 and TRBJ1-4; possible D gene TRBD1, 5 bases. The V gene lost 4 bases and the J gene lost 6 bases, with 16 bases spanning the gap. The germline gives CDR1 SGDLS, CDR2 YYNGEE. The CDR3 has 15 residues.

This rearrangement joins TRBV30 to TRBJ2-5; 10 bases map to TRBD2. The V gene end was trimmed by 4 bases and the J gene end by 4 bases; junction bases not matched to a gene: 9. The CDR3 spans 15 residues. Germline V gene lookup returns CDR1 GTSNPN and CDR2 SVGIG (reference sequence). Here the CDR3 reads CAWNAGLAGAETQYF. The CDR3 region has the DNA TGTGCCTGGAATGCGGGGCTAGCGGGAGCAGAGACCCAGTACTTC.

The chain employs TRBV5-8 and TRBJ2-7; 8 bases are shared with TRBD2. Germline V CDR1 and CDR2: SGHTS, YDEGEE. This CDR3 is 15 amino acids long. The V segment lost 0 bases and the J segment 3 bases; nucleotides outside the gene matches: 5. In DNA, the CDR3 is TGTGCCAGCAGCTTGGACCCGGGAGGGCACTACGAGCAGTACTTC. Translation: CASSLDPGGHYEQYF.

As regards this clone: The same CDR3 also results from other DNA sequences found in this sample. V is TRBV5-1 and J is TRBJ2-3; TRBD2 aligns across 12 bases. CDR3 length equals 15 residues. J was trimmed by 4 bases and V by 4 bases; bases with no gene match: 4. Germline assignment: CDR1 SGHRS and CDR2 YFSETQ. This CDR3 reads CASSPGLAGPDTQYF. The CDR3 DNA sequence: TGCGCCAGCAGCCCAGGACTAGCGGGACCAGATACGCAGTATTTT.

The V gene is TRBV28, the J gene TRBJ2-3; 15 nucleotides align to TRBD2. The CDR3 covers 16 residues. Looked up from germline, CDR1 is MDHEN and CDR2 is SYDVKM. V shed 5 bases and J 5 bases; nucleotides not matched to a gene: 5. CDR3 amino acids: CASSPGLAGGLDTQYF. CDR3 coding DNA: TGTGCCAGCAGTCCCGGACTAGCGGGAGGGTTAGATACGCAGTATTTT.

This clone has only one observation. This chain connects TRBV30 to TRBJ1-3; D gene unclear. V lost 2 bases, J lost 8 bases, and 16 bases lay in between. The CDR3 is 14 amino acids. Germline loops: CDR1 GTSNPN, CDR2 SVGIG (reference sequence). The CDR3, as DNA: TGTGCCTGGAGTACCCGAGGGAGGAAGGACACCATATATTTT. Protein sequence: CAWSTRGRKDTIYF.

This chain connects TRBV28 to TRBJ2-2, with a weak D call TRBD2 (5 bases). V shed 6 bases and J shed 7 bases, with 18 bases lying between them. Germline CDR1 MDHEN, CDR2 SYDVKM. This CDR3 spans 15 amino acids. DNA of the CDR3: TGTGCCAGCAGACAATCCGGGATCGGACTCGGGGAGCTGTTTTTT. Amino acids: CASRQSGIGLGELFF.

This clone occurred once. The chain recombines TRBV10-3 with TRBJ1-1; maybe TRBD1 (6 bases). The V end lost 8 bases, the J end lost 0 bases, and 19 bases lay between the germline ends. Germline CDR1 ENHRY, CDR2 SYGVKD. The length of the CDR3 is 16 residues. The CDR3 spells CAISFRGPGMNTEAFF. The CDR3 DNA reads TGTGCCATCTCTTTCAGGGGCCCTGGGATGAACACTGAAGCTTTCTTT.

The V call is TRBV6-5, the J call TRBJ1-2; D is possibly TRBD1 (6 bases). Looked up from germline, CDR1 is MNHEY and CDR2 is SVGAGI. The ends were cut back, 4 bases at V and 2 bases at J, with 14 bases in the middle. This CDR3 contains 15 residues. The CDR3 is CASSSFRTANYGYTF. DNA for the CDR3: TGTGCCAGCAGTTCCTTCCGGACAGCGAACTATGGCTACACCTTC.

The chain employs TRBV13 and TRBJ2-5; 9 nucleotides match TRBD1. CDR1 and CDR2 from the germline V gene are PRHDT and FYEKMQ (reference sequence). CDR3 size: 16 residues. V shed 5 bases and J 7 bases; nucleotides not matched to a gene: 14. The CDR3 DNA is TGTGCCAGCAGCGCCACCCCGGGACAGGGCATGGTGACCCAGTACTTC. This codes for CASSATPGQGMVTQYF. Drawing the rest from reference TRBV13 and TRBJ2-5, the complete variable domain is AAGVIQSPRHLIKEKRETATLKCYPIPRHDTVYWYQQGPGQDPQFLISFYEKMQSDKGSIPDRFSAQQFSDYHSELNMSSLELGDSALYFCASSATPGQGMVTQYFGPGTRLLVL.

The table lists this clone with a count of one. The genes are TRBV5-6 and TRBJ1-2, with 7 positions matching TRBD1. Germline-derived CDR1 and CDR2 are SGHDT and YYEEEE. This CDR3 has 15 amino acids. V trimming: 3 bases; J trimming: 4 bases; junction bases outside the gene matches: 9. The CDR3 coding sequence is TGTGCCAGCAGCTCCAGGGGGTTCTCCCTCTATGGCTACACCTTC. Translated, it gives CASSSRGFSLYGYTF.

This clone appeared a few times. This chain connects TRBV10-3 to TRBJ2-5; 9 bases agree with TRBD1. Trimming removed 5 bases from V and 3 bases from J; junction bases left unmatched: 4. The germline V gene encodes CDR1 ENHRY and CDR2 SYGVKD. CDR3 length: 14 residues. The CDR3 nucleotides read TGTGCCATCAGTACAGGGGGCTCCGAAGAGACCCAGTACTTC. Its protein product is CAISTGGSEETQYF.

The CDR3 DNA follows: TGTGCCACCAGCGGGGGGGAGGAAAAACTGTTTTTT. This translates into CATSGGEEKLFF. The V and J genes are TRBV15 and TRBJ1-4, with D tentatively TRBD1 (5 bases). V gave up 5 bases and J gave up 8 bases, with 9 bases separating them. The length of the CDR3 is 12 residues. Germline-derived CDR1 and CDR2 are LNHNV and YYDKDF (reference sequence).

The chain is built from TRBV6-5 and TRBJ2-5; D not certain. Germline V gene sequence: CDR1 MNHEY, CDR2 SVGAGI. V gave up 0 bases and J gave up 7 bases, with 12 bases separating them. This CDR3 has 14 amino acids. CDR3 residues: CASSYSYDPGTQYF. The CDR3 DNA is TGTGCCAGCAGTTACTCGTACGACCCGGGGACCCAGTACTTC.

The rearrangement uses TRBV7-3 and TRBJ2-1; the match to TRBD2 covers 10 bases. Germline CDR1 and CDR2: SGHTA and FQGTGA. Trimming took 5 bases from V and 6 from J; bases not matched to a gene: 10. The CDR3 extends over 16 amino acids. The CDR3 DNA is TGTGCCAGCAGCCAGAAAGGACTAGCGGCTACCAATGAGCAGTTCTTC. Amino acid sequence: CASSQKGLAATNEQFF.

The CDR3 loop is CASSPRASTDTQYF. DNA of the CDR3: TGTGCCAGCTCACCACGGGCCAGCACAGATACGCAGTATTTT. The J gene is TRBJ2-3, the V gene TRBV18; D ambiguous. There are 14 residues in the CDR3. Germline V CDR1 and CDR2: KGHSH, LQKENI. V lost 1 base and J lost 0, with 5 bases in between.

The rearrangement links TRBV15 to TRBJ1-2; TRBD1 is a possible D gene (5 bases). The germline V and J ends were trimmed by 3 bases and 7 bases, with 33 bases remaining between them. The CDR3 spans 20 residues. Germline CDR1 and CDR2: LNHNV and YYDKDF (reference sequence). The CDR3 DNA reads TGTGCCACCAGCAGGGACTCTAGACAGCCCCTATTCCACGGACGAGGTGGCTACACCTTC. Amino acid sequence: CATSRDSRQPLFHGRGGYTF.

The rearrangement joins TRBV5-4 to TRBJ1-2, with TRBD1 matching over 11 bases. Per the germline V gene, CDR1 is SGHNT and CDR2 is YYREEE (reference sequence). The CDR3 contains 15 residues. V lost 4 bases to trimming and J lost 8 bases; unmatched junction nucleotides: 10. The CDR3 spells CASSAGTGGVRGYTF. The CDR3, as DNA: TGTGCCAGCAGCGCCGGGACAGGGGGAGTGAGGGGCTACACCTTC.

The rearrangement uses TRBV30 and TRBJ2-5; 9 bases are a match to TRBD1. Per the germline V gene, CDR1 is GTSNPN and CDR2 is SVGIG (reference sequence). J was trimmed by 3 bases and V by 5 bases; bases with no gene match: 7. The CDR3 sequence is 14 residues long. The CDR3 spells CAWLGTGKKETQYF. For the CDR3, the DNA is TGTGCCTGGTTGGGGACAGGGAAGAAAGAGACCCAGTACTTC. Drawing the rest from reference TRBV30 and TRBJ2-5, the complete variable domain is SQTIHQWPATLVQPVGSPLSLECTVEGTSNPNLYWYRQAAGRGLQLLFYSVGIGQISSEVPQNLSASRPQDRQFILSSKKLLLSDSGFYLCAWLGTGKKETQYFGPGTRLLVL.

This clone was seen only a few times. The chain has TRBV11-3 and TRBJ2-7; 8 bases fit TRBD2. J lost 3 bases, V lost 2 bases, and 3 bases had no gene match. CDR1 and CDR2 (germline): SGHNT, YENEEA. The CDR3 spans 14 residues. CDR3 DNA sequence: TGTGCCAGCAGCTTAATGGCGGGAGGCTACGAGCAGTACTTC. Translation gives CASSLMAGGYEQYF.

The chain couples TRBV15 to TRBJ1-2; 8 bases map to TRBD1. This CDR3 is built from 18 residues. The junction had 18 bases not matched to a gene; V was cut back by 5 bases and J by 4 bases. Germline CDR1 and CDR2: LNHNV and YYDKDF (reference sequence). CDR3 nucleotides: TGTGCCACCAGCGGTTCGAGCAGAAGGACAGGGAGTCCCTATGGCTACACCTTC. Protein product: CATSGSSRRTGSPYGYTF. Drawing the rest from reference TRBV15 and TRBJ1-2, the complete variable domain is DAMVIQNPRYQVTQFGKPVTLSCSQTLNHNVMYWYQQKSSQAPKLLFHYYDKDFNNEADTPDNFQSRRPNTSFCFLDIRSPGLGDTAMYLCATSGSSRRTGSPYGYTFGSGTRLTVV.

The V call is TRBV28, the J call TRBJ2-3, with no clear D. V was shortened by 3 bases and J by 2 bases, with 15 bases between the two germline ends. Germline V CDR1 and CDR2: MDHEN, SYDVKM. There are 16 residues in the CDR3. The CDR3 here is CASSFNAASNTDTQYF. In DNA, the CDR3 is TGTGCCAGCAGTTTTAATGCCGCCTCCAACACAGATACGCAGTATTTT.

V is TRBV9 and J is TRBJ2-2; tentative D call: TRBD1 (6 bases). Germline V gene lookup returns CDR1 SGDLS and CDR2 YYNGEE. V was clipped by 5 bases and J by 4 bases, with 12 bases between them. The CDR3 covers 14 residues. CDR3 DNA: TGTGCCAGCAGGCCCCTGGGGGCCACCGGGGAGCTGTTTTTT. Protein sequence: CASRPLGATGELFF.

The chain links TRBV20-1 to TRBJ2-3; the D is unclear. Germline V gene sequence: CDR1 DFQATT, CDR2 SNEGSKA (reference sequence). Trimming shortened V by 6 bases and J by 3 bases, and 7 bases separated the two germline ends. The CDR3 sequence is 11 residues long. This CDR3 is CSAILTDTQYF. CDR3 sequence (DNA): TGCAGTGCAATCTTAACAGATACGCAGTATTTT.

The chain combines TRBV10-1 with TRBJ1-1; unclear D gene. The V and J ends lost 5 bases and 11 bases respectively, with 18 bases between them. The CDR3 contains 13 residues. Germline CDR1 and CDR2: WNHNN and SYGVQD (reference sequence). Written as DNA, the CDR3 is TGCGCCAGCAGTTCGACAAGCCAAGCACCGGCTTTCTTT. It translates to CASSSTSQAPAFF.

V is TRBV6-1 and J is TRBJ2-4, with 8 bases matching TRBD1. V dropped 3 bases and J dropped 12; count of bases not matched to a gene: 7. Germline V gene sequence: CDR1 MNHNS, CDR2 SASEGT. The CDR3 loop spans 13 amino acids. Here the CDR3 DNA reads TGTGCCAGCAGTGACCCGAGTGGACAGGGTCAGTACTTC. It is translated as CASSDPSGQGQYF.